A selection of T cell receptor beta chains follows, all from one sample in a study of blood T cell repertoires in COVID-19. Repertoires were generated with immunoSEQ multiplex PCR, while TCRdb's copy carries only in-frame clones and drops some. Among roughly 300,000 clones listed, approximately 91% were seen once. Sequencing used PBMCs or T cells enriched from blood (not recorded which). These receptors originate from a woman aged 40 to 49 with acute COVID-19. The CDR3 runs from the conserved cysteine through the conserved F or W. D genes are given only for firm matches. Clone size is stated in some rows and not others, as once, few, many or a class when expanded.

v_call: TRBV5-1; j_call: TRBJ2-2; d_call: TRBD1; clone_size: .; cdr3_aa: CASTPRQGANTGELFF; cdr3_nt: TGCGCCAGCACTCCCAGACAGGGGGCGAACACCGGGGAGCTGTTTTTT
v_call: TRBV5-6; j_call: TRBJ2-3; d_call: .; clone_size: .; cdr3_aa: CASSFGRGPTDTQYF; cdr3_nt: TGTGCCAGCAGCTTCGGGCGGGGGCCCACAGATACGCAGTATTTT
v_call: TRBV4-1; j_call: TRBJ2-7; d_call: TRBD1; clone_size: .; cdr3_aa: CASSQKTGELEQYF; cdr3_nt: TGCGCCAGCAGCCAAAAGACAGGGGAATTGGAGCAGTACTTC
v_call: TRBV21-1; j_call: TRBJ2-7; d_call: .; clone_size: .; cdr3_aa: CASSENHRDRGHEQYF; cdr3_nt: TGTGCCAGCAGCGAAAACCACCGGGACAGGGGGCACGAGCAGTACTTC
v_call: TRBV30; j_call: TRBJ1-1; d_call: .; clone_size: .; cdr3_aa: CAWSVVGETFF; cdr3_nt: TGTGCCTGGAGTGTGGTCGGGGAGACTTTCTTT
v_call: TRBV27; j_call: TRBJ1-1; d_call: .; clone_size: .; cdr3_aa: CASSDNPRTEAFF; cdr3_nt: TGTGCCAGCAGTGACAACCCACGGACTGAAGCTTTCTTT
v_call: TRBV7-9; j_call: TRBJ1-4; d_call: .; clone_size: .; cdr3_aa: CASSLWGTGTNEKLFF; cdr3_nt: TGTGCCAGCAGCTTATGGGGTACGGGGACTAATGAAAAACTGTTTTTT
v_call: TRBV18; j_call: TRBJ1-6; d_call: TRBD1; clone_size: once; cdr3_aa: CASSLSRGRGNSPLHF; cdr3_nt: TGTGCCAGCTCACTTTCCAGGGGGCGCGGGAATTCACCCCTCCACTTT
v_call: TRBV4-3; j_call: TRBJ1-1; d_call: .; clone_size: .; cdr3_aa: CASSAKPNTEAFF; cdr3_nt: TGCGCCAGCAGCGCGAAACCGAACACTGAAGCTTTCTTT
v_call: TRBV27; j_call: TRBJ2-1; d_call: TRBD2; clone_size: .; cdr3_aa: CASTKTGEGNEQFF; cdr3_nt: TGTGCCAGCACCAAGACGGGGGAGGGCAATGAGCAGTTCTTC
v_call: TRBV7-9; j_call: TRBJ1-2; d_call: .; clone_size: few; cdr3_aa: CASSPQAGASASGYTF; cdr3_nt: TGTGCCAGCAGCCCTCAAGCGGGGGCCTCGGCGAGTGGCTACACCTTC
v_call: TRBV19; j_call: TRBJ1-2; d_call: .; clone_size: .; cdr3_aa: CASSSLTVRYTF; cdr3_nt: TGTGCCAGTAGTTCTTTGACAGTTCGCTACACCTTC
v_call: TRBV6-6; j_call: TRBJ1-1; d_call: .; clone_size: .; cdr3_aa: CASFYTGSTEAFF; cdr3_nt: TGTGCCAGCTTCTACACAGGATCCACTGAAGCTTTCTTT
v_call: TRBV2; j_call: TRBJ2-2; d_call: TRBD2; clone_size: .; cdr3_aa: CASRGLAGAGELFF; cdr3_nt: TGTGCCAGCAGGGGACTAGCGGGAGCCGGGGAGCTGTTTTTT
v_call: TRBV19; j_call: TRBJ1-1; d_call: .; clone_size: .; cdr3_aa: CASSITGGKNTEAFF; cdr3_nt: TGTGCCAGTAGTATAACCGGCGGGAAAAACACTGAAGCTTTCTTT
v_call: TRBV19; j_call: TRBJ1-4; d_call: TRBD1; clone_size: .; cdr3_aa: CASSRIGGGEKLFF; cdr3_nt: TGTGCCAGTAGTAGGATAGGGGGCGGTGAAAAACTGTTTTTT
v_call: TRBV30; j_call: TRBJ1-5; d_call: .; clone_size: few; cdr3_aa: CAWSAGTQSQPQHF; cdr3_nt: TGTGCCTGGAGTGCCGGGACACAGAGTCAGCCCCAGCATTTT
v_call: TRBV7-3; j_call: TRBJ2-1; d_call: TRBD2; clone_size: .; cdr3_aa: CASSPQGGAGGRNEQFF; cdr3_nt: TGTGCCAGCAGCCCACAAGGGGGAGCGGGAGGGCGAAATGAGCAGTTCTTC
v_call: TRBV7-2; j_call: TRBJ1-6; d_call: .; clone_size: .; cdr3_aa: CASSLGAGYDSPLHF; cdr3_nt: TGTGCCAGCAGCTTAGGGGCAGGGTACGATTCACCCCTCCACTTT
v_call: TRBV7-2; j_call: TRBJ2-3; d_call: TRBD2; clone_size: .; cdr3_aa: CASSVGTSGRGDTQYF; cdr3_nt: TGTGCCAGCAGCGTCGGGACTAGCGGGAGGGGAGATACGCAGTATTTT
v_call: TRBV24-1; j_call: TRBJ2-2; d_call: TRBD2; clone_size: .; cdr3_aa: CATSAPGRDTGELFF; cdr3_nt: TGTGCCACCAGTGCCCCAGGGAGGGACACCGGGGAGCTGTTTTTT
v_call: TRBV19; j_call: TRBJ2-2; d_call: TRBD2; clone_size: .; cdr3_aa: CASSTPTSGGLNTGELFF; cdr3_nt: TGTGCCAGTAGTACACCGACTAGCGGGGGCCTGAACACCGGGGAGCTGTTTTTT
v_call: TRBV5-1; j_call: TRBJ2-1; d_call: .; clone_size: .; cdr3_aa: CASSHGATSYNEQFF; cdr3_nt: TGCGCCAGCAGCCATGGGGCGACATCCTACAATGAGCAGTTCTTC
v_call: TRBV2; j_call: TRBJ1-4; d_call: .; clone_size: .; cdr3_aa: CASVPEVSRGEKLFF; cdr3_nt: TGTGCCAGCGTCCCGGAGGTTAGCAGGGGCGAAAAACTGTTTTTT
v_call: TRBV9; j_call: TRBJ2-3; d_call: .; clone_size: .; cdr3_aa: CASSVVSSDTQYF; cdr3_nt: TGTGCCAGCAGCGTAGTGTCTAGCGATACGCAGTATTTT
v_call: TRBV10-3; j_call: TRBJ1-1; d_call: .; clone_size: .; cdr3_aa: CAISVVGLGEAFF; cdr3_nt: TGTGCCATCAGTGTGGTGGGGCTGGGTGAAGCTTTCTTT
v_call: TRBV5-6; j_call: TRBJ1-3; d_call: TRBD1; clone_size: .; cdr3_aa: CASSSGQLFGNTIYF; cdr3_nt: TGTGCCAGCAGCTCGGGACAGCTCTTCGGAAACACCATATATTTT
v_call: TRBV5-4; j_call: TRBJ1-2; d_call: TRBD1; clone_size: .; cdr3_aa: CASSQTGDYGYTF; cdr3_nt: TGTGCCAGCAGCCAGACAGGGGACTATGGCTACACCTTC
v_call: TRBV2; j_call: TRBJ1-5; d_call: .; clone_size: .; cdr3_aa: CASSWAEGGGQPQHF; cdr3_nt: TGTGCCAGCAGTTGGGCGGAAGGGGGTGGACAGCCCCAGCATTTT
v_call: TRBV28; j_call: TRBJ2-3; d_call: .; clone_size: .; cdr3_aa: CASSEYRASTDTQYF; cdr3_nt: TGTGCCAGCAGTGAGTACAGGGCTAGCACAGATACGCAGTATTTT
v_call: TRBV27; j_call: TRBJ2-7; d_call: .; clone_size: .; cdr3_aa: CASSWARGIEYEQYF; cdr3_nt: TGTGCCAGCAGTTGGGCGAGGGGGATCGAATACGAGCAGTACTTC
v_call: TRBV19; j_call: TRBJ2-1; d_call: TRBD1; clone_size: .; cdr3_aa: CATIDRGSRNEQFF; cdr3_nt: TGTGCCACCATAGACAGGGGTTCTCGTAATGAGCAGTTCTTC
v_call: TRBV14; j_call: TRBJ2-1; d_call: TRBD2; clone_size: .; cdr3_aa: CASSQVLGLAGDEQFF; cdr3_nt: TGTGCCAGCAGCCAAGTCTTGGGACTAGCGGGAGATGAGCAGTTCTTC
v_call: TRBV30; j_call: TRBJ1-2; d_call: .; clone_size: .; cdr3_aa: CAWSWLGGMDGYTF; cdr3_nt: TGTGCCTGGAGTTGGCTAGGGGGAATGGACGGCTACACCTTC
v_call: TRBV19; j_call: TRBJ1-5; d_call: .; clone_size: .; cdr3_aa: CATIRGPQHF; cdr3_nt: TGTGCCACTATCCGGGGGCCCCAGCATTTT
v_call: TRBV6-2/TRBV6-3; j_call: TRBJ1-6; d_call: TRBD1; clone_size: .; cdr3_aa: CASSAGTDNSPLHF; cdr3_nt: TGTGCCAGCAGCGCCGGGACAGATAATTCACCCCTCCACTTT
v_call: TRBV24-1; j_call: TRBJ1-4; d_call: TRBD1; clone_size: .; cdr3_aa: CATSDTGTGNEKLFF; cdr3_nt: TGTGCCACCAGTGACACCGGGACAGGGAATGAAAAACTGTTTTTT
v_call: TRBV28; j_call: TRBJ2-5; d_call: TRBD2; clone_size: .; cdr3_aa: CASSIGLRGGWETQYF; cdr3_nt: TGTGCCAGCAGCATTGGCCTGCGGGGAGGGTGGGAGACCCAGTACTTC
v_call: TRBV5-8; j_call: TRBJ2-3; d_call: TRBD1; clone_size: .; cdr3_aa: CASSQGQGASTDTQYF; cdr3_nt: TGTGCCAGCAGCCAGGGACAGGGGGCAAGCACAGATACGCAGTATTTT
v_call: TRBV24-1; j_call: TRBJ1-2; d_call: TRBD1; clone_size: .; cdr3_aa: CATEGQGNYGYTF; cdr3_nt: TGTGCCACCGAGGGACAGGGGAACTATGGCTACACCTTC
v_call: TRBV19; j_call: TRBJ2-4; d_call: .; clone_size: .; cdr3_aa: CASSIGLRVRGQQKENIQYF; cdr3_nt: TGTGCCAGTAGCATAGGCCTAAGAGTTCGAGGACAGCAAAAAGAAAACATTCAGTACTTC
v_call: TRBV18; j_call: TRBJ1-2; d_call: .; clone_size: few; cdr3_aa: CASSPTADFYTF; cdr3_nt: TGTGCCAGCTCACCAACGGCCGACTTCTACACCTTC
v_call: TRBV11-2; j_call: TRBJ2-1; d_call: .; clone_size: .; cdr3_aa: CASSLAGSNEQFF; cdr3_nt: TGTGCCAGCAGCTTAGCGGGAAGCAATGAGCAGTTCTTC
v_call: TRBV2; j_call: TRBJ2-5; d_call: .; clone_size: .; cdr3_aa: CASRPTGTLGPQYF; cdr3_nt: TGTGCCAGCAGGCCGACAGGAACGTTAGGACCCCAGTACTTC
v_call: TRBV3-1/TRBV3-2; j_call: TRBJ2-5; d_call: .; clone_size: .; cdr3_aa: CASSRGDGWETQYF; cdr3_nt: TGTGCCAGCAGCCGCGGGGATGGTTGGGAGACCCAGTACTTC
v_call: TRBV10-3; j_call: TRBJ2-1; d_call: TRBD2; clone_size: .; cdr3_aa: CAISVGPSGSGHEQFF; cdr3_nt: TGTGCCATCAGTGTCGGCCCCAGCGGGAGTGGCCATGAGCAGTTCTTC